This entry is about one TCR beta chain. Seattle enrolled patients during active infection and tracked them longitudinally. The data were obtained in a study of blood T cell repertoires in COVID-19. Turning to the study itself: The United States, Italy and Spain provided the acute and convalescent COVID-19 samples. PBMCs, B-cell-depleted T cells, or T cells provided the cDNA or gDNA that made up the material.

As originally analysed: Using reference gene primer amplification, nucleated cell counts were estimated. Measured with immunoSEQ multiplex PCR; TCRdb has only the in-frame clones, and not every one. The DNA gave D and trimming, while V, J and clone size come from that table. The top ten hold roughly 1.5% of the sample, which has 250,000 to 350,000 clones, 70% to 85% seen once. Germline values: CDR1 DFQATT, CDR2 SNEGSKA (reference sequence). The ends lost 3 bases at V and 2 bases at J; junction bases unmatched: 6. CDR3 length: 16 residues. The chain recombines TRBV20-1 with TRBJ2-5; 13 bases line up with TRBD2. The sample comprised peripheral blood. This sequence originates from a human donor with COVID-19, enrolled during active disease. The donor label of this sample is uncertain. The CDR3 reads CSASSGTSGTQETQYF. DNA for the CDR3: TGCAGTGCTAGTTCAGGGACTAGCGGGACTCAAGAGACCCAGTACTTC.